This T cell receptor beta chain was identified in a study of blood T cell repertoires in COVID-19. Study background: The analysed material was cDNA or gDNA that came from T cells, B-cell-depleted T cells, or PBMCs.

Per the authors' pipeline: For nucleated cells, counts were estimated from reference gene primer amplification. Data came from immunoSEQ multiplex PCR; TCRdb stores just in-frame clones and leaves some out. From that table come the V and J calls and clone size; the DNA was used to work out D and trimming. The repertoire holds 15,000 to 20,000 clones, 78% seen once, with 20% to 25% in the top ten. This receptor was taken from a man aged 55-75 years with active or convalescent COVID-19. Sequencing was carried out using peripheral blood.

For the CDR3, the DNA is TGTGCCAGCAGCCTCCACCTACAGGACTATGGCTACACCTTC. This gives the protein CASSLHLQDYGYTF. This chain joins TRBV7-9 and TRBJ1-2; the D gene is possibly TRBD1 (5 bases). Germline V gives CDR1 SEHNR, CDR2 FQNEAQ (reference sequence). V gave up 5 bases and J gave up 3 bases, with 13 bases separating them. This CDR3 has 14 amino acids. The full variable domain, in which reference TRBV7-9 and TRBJ1-2 provide the parts outside the CDR3, is DTGVSQNPRHKITKRGQNVTFRCDPISEHNRLYWYRQTLGQGPEFLTYFQNEAQLEKSRLLSDRFSAERPKGSFSTLEIQRTEQGDSAMYLCASSLHLQDYGYTFGSGTRLTVV.